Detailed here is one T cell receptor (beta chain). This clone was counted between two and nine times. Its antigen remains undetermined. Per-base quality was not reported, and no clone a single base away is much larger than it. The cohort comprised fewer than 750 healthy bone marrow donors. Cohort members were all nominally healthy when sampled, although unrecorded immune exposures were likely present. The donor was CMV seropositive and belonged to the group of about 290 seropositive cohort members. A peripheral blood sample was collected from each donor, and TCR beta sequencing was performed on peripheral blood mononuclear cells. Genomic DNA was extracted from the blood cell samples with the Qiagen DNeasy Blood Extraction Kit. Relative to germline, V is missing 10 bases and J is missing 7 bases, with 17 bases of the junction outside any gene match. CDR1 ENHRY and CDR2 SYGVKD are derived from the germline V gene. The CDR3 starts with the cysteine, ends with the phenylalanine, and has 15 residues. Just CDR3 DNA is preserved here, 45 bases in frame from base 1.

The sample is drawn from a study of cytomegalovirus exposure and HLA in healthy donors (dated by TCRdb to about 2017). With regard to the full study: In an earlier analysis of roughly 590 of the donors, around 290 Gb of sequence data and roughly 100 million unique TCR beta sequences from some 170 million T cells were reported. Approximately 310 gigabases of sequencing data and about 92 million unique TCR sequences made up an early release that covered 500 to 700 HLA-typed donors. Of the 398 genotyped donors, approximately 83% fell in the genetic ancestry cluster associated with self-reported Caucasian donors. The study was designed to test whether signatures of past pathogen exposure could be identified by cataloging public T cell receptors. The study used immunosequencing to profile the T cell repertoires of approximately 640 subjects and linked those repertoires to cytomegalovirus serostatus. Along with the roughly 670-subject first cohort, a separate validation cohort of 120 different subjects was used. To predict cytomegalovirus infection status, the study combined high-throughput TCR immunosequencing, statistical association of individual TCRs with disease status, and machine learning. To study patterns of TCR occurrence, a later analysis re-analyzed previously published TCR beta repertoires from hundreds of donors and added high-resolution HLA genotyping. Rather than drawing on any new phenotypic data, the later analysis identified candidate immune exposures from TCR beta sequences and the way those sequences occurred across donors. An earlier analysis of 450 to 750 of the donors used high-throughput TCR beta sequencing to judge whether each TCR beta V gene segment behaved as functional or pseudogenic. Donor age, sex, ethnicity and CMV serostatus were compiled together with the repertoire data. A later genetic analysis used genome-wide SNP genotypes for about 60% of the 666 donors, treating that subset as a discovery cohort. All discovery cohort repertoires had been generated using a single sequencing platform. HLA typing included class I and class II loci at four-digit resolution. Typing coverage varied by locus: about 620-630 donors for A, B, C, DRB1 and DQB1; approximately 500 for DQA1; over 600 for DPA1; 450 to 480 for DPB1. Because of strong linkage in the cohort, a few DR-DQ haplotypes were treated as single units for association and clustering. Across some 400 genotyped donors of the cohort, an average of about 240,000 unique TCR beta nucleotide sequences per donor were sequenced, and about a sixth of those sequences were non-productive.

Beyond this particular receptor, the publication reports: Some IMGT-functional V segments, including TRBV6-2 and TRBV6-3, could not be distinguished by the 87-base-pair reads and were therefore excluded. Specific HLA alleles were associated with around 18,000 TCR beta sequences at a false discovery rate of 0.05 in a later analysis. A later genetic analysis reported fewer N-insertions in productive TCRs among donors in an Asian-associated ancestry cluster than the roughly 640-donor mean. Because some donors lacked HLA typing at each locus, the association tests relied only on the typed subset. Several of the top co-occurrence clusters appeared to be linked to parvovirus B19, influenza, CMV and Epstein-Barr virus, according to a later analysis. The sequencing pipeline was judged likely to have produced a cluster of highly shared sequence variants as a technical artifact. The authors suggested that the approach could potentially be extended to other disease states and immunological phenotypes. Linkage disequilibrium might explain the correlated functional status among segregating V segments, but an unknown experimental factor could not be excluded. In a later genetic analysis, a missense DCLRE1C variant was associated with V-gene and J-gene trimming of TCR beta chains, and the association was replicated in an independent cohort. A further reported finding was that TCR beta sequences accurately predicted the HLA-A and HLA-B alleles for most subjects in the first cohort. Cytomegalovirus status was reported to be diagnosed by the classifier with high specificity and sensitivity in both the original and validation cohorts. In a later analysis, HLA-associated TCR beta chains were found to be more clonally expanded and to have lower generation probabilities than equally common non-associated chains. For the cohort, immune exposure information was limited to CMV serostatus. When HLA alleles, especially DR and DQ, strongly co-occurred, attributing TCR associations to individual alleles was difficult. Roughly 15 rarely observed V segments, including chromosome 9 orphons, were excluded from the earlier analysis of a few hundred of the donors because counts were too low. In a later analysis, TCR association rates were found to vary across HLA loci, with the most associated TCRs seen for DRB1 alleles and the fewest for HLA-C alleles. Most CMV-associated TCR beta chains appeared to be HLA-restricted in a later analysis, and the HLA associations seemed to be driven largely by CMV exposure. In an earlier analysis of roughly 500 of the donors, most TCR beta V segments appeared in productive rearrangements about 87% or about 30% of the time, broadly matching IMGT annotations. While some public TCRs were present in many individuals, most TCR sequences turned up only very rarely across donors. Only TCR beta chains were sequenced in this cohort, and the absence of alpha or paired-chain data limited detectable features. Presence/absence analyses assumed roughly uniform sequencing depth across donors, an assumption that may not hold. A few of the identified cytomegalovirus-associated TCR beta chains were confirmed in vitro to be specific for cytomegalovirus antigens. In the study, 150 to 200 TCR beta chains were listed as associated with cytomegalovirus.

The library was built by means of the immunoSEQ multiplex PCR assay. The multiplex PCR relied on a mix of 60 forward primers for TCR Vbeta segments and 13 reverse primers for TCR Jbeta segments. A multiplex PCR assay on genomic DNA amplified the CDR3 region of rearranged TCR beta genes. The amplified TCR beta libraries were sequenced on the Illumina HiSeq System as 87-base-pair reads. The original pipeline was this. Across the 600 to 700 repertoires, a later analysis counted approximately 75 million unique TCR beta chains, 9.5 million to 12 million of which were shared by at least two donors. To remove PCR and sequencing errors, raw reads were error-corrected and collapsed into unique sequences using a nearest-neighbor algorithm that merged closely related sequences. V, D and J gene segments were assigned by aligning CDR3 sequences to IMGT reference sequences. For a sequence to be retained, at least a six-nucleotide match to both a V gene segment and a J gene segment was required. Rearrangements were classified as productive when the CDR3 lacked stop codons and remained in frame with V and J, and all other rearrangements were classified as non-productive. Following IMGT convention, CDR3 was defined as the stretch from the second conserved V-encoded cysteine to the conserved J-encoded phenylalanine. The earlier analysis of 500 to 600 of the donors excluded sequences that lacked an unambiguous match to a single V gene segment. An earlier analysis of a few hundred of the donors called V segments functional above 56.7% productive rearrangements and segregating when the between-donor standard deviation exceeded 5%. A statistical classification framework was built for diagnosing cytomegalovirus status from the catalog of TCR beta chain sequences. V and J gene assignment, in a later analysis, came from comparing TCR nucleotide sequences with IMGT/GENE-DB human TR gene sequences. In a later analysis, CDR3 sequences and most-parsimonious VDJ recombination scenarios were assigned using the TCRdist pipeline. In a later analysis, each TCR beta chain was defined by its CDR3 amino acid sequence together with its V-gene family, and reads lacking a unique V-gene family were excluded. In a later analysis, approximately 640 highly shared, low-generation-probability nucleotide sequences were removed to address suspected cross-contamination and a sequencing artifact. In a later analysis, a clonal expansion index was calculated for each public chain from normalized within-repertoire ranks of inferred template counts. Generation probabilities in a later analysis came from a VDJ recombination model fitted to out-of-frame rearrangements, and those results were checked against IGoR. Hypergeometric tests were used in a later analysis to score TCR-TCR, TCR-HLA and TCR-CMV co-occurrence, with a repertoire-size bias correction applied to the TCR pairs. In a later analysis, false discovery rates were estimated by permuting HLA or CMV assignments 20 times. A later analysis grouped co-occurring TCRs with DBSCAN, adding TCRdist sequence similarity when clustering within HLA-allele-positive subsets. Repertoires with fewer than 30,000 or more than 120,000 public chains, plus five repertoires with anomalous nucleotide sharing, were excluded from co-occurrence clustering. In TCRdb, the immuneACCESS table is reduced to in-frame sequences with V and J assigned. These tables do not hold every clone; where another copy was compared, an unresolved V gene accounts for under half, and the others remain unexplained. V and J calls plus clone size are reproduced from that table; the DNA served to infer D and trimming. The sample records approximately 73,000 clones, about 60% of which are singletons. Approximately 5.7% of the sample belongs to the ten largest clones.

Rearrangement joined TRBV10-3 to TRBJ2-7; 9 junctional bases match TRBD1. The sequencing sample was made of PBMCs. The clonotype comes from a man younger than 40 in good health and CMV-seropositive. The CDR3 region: CATRAGETGGREQYF. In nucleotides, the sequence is TGTGCCACACGGGCGGGGGAAACAGGGGGCAGGGAGCAGTACTTC.